This T cell receptor beta chain was retrieved from a study of CD8 T cells in Susac syndrome. On this clonotype: The junction shows a germline mismatch at one end, possibly a read error.

CDR3 length: 19 amino acids. Germline CDR1 reads MDHEN; CDR2 reads SYDVKM. The multiple sclerosis control group comprised treatment-naive patients with stable or active relapsing-remitting disease. Negative isolation was applied to CD8+ and CD4+ T cells, and FACS enrichment was applied to TEMRA cells. Random hexamers were used to reverse transcribe about 0.5 to 1 ug of RNA. A single record per CDR3 protein comes from TCRdb applying MiXCR to the immunoSEQ multiplex PCR reads. The table has 250,000 to 300,000 distinct CDR3 sequences, 70% to 90% seen once; the top ten hold roughly 0.21%. The sample consisted of CD8+ T cells from PBMCs. The sequence derives from a human donor with multiple sclerosis. The chain uses TRBV28 and TRBJ2-5; the match to TRBD1 covers 8 bases. CDR3 in DNA: TGTGCCAGCAGTTTCCCCCCGGACAGGGCGTCTCCAGCTTCGGAGATCCAGTACTTC. Protein product: CASSFPPDRASPASEIQYF.